This TCR beta chain appears in the sequencing data of a study of prognosis after radiotherapy for stage I lung cancer. Whole-study context: Median age was about 74 years (roughly 50 to 84) among about 13 men and a handful of women.

Germline V gives CDR1 MNHEY, CDR2 SVGEGT. The CDR3 spans 14 residues. V lost 9 bases to trimming and J lost 0 bases, with 14 bases between them. On this clonotype itself: Its antigen is unknown. A much larger clone differs from this one at a single base, so this may be a read error.

Study-wide points: Counts of unique TCR clones fell following stereotactic body radiation therapy, median roughly 9,900 versus 7,200. Patients who developed distant metastases had lower Shannon entropy after stereotactic body radiation therapy.

Genomic DNA was subjected to two-round multiplex PCR for amplification of TCR beta CDR3. Each TRBV and TRBJ gene had its own primer in the first PCR round. In TCRdb, the multiplex PCR reads were re-called with MiXCR into one record per CDR3 protein. The data show about 51,000 distinct CDR3 sequences, over 30% seen once. The receptor comes from a donor of 50 years or more with non-small cell lung cancer. The sample consisted of PBMCs, taken before or after stereotactic body radiation therapy (not recorded which). The chain carries TRBV6-2 or TRBV6-3 and TRBJ1-1; TRBD1 might be the D (5 bases). CDR3 region: CASRLGVMNTEAFF. The CDR3 region has the DNA TGTGCCAGTAGGCTAGGGGTTATGAACACTGAAGCTTTCTTT.